This entry lists 15 T cell receptor beta chains sequenced from one sample in a study of blood T cell repertoires in COVID-19. The method was immunoSEQ multiplex PCR; TCRdb's version includes in-frame clones alone and lacks a portion of them. The table lists roughly 130,000 clones, about four fifths of them singletons, with 16% in the top ten. The sequenced sample consisted of peripheral blood. The receptors were sampled from a woman aged 45 to 65 with acute or convalescent COVID-19.

This chain connects TRBV24-1 to TRBJ1-2; D is ambiguous. The V gene's germline CDR1 is KGHDR and CDR2 SFDVKD. The CDR3 totals 11 residues. V was pared by 5 bases and J by 5 bases, with 5 bases between. CDR3 nucleotides: TGTGCCACCAGTGGGGCTTATGGCTACACCTTC. Translated: CATSGAYGYTF.

The chain carries TRBV11-3 and TRBJ2-2; 8 bases line up with TRBD1. The V gene end was trimmed by 5 bases and the J gene end by 6 bases; junction bases not matched to a gene: 5. The CDR3 contains 14 residues. Germline lookup yields CDR1 SGHNT and CDR2 YENEEA. CDR3 residues: CASSRTGIAGELFF. The CDR3 DNA is TGTGCCAGCAGCAGGACAGGGATCGCCGGGGAGCTGTTTTTT.

The chain carries TRBV28 and TRBJ2-4; D gene unclear. The CDR3 is 14 residues long. Trimming removed 2 bases from V and 5 bases from J, with 10 bases in between. In germline, CDR1 is MDHEN, CDR2 SYDVKM. In DNA form, the CDR3 reads TGTGCCAGCAGTTTAGGAGATTGGGAAAACATTCAGTACTTC. Protein product: CASSLGDWENIQYF.

The gene calls are TRBV5-3 and TRBJ2-3, with TRBD2 matching over 8 bases. TRBV5-3 is noted as an ORF with a role that remains uncertain. With 3 bases clipped from V and 1 base from J, the junction kept 13 bases outside the gene matches. The CDR3 covers 18 residues. The DNA of the CDR3 is TGTGCCAGAAGCTCCGGCCTAATAACTAGCGGAGGCACAGATACGCAGTATTTT. It translates to CARSSGLITSGGTDTQYF.

The chain has TRBV24-1 and TRBJ1-2; 7 nucleotides align to TRBD1. The J segment lost 8 bases and the V segment lost 2 bases, leaving 7 bases of the junction unmatched. Germline V lookup: CDR1 KGHDR, CDR2 SFDVKD. The CDR3 consists of 14 residues. Here the CDR3 reads CATSDSGTDLGYTF. CDR3 DNA sequence: TGTGCCACCAGTGATTCCGGGACAGATTTGGGCTACACCTTC.

Note on this clone: Relative to the germline gene, one junction end is altered; a read error may explain this. The J gene is TRBJ1-6, the V gene TRBV19, with a weak D call TRBD1 (5 bases). The CDR3 is 14 residues long. CDR1 is LNHDA and CDR2 is SQIVND in the germline V gene (reference sequence). CDR3 DNA sequence: TGTGCCAGTAGTATAGGGGGCGGTAATCCACCCCTCCACTTT. Translation: CASSIGGGNPPLHF. The full variable domain, rest sourced from reference TRBV19 and TRBJ1-6, is DGGITQSPKYLFRKEGQNVTLSCEQNLNHDAMYWYRQDPGQGLRLIYYSQIVNDFQKGDIAEGYSVSREKKESFPLTVTSAQKNPTAFYLCASSIGGGNPPLHFGNGTRLTVT.

The chain joins TRBV2 to TRBJ1-1; possible D gene TRBD1, 6 bases. The V gene lost 4 bases and the J gene lost 1 base, with 7 bases spanning the gap. The CDR3 is 13 amino acids. Germline V gene data show CDR1 as SNHLY and CDR2 as FYNNEI. CDR3 nucleotides: TGTGCCAGCAGTGTGGGACAGAACACTGAAGCTTTCTTT. Translated, it gives CASSVGQNTEAFF.

This clone was counted a single time. The chain combines TRBV19 with TRBJ2-2; 11 nucleotides align to TRBD2. The germline V gene has CDR1 LNHDA and CDR2 SQIVND (reference sequence). There are 18 residues in the CDR3. V was clipped by 1 base and J by 4 bases; unmatched bases: 8. Here the CDR3 DNA reads TGTGCCAGTAGTATAGTGGTAGCGGGGGGGCCGAGCACCGGGGAGCTGTTTTTT. This encodes CASSIVVAGGPSTGELFF.

V usage is TRBV14 and J usage is TRBJ1-1; D not certain. Trimming took off 2 bases at V and 0 bases at J, with 13 bases between the two ends. The CDR3 extends over 16 amino acids. Germline V gene data show CDR1 as SGHDN and CDR2 as FVKESK. This CDR3 reads CASSQMRAQMNTEAFF. The CDR3 nucleotides are TGTGCCAGCAGCCAAATGCGGGCGCAAATGAACACTGAAGCTTTCTTT.

The V call is TRBV6-1, the J call TRBJ2-3; D unclear. This CDR3 region has 17 residues. From germline, CDR1 is MNHNS and CDR2 SASEGT. Between the trimmed V and J ends, which lost 0 bases and 0 bases, there was a span of 13 bases. This CDR3 reads CASSEALLRRSTDTQYF. Here the CDR3 DNA reads TGTGCCAGCAGTGAAGCGCTTCTTCGTAGAAGCACAGATACGCAGTATTTT.

The chain carries TRBV18 and TRBJ1-2; 7 bases map to TRBD1. After removal of 3 bases from V and 4 bases from J, the junction contained 8 bases not matched to a gene. This CDR3 is 15 amino acids long. In germline, CDR1 is KGHSH, CDR2 LQKENI. As DNA, the CDR3 is TGTGCCAGCTCACCCAACAGGGGAGGAAGCTATGGCTACACCTTC. It yields the protein CASSPNRGGSYGYTF. The full variable domain, its missing parts supplied by reference TRBV18 and TRBJ1-2, is NAGVMQNPRHLVRRRGQEARLRCSPMKGHSHVYWYRQLPEEGLKFMVYLQKENIIDESGMPKERFSAEFPKEGPSILRIQQVVRGDSAAYFCASSPNRGGSYGYTFGSGTRLTVV.

The chain combines TRBV19 with TRBJ2-1; 9 nucleotides match TRBD2. Germline V gene lookup returns CDR1 LNHDA and CDR2 SQIVND (reference sequence). V dropped 7 bases and J dropped 9; count of bases not matched to a gene: 13. This CDR3 contains 15 residues. The CDR3 sequence is CASKNAGGFVGEQFF. The CDR3 nucleotides read TGTGCCAGTAAGAATGCGGGGGGGTTTGTCGGTGAGCAGTTCTTC.

The chain links TRBV3-1 (or the pseudogene TRBV3-2) to TRBJ1-1, with a weak D call TRBD1 (6 bases). The germline V gene encodes CDR1 LGHDT and CDR2 YNNKEL (reference sequence). Between the trimmed V and J ends, which lost 5 bases and 11 bases, there was a span of 15 bases. This CDR3 region has 12 residues. In DNA, the CDR3 is TGTGCCAGCAGCACACAGGGTCTGAGGGCTTTCTTT. Translating it yields CASSTQGLRAFF.

This clone appeared once. The chain uses TRBV6-1 and TRBJ1-2, with TRBD1 identical over 7 bases. With 1 base clipped from V and 4 bases from J, the junction kept 6 bases outside the gene matches. The CDR3 totals 15 residues. Germline V gives CDR1 MNHNS, CDR2 SASEGT. CDR3 coding DNA: TGTGCCAGCAGTGAAGGACAGGGCTGGGGCTATGGCTACACCTTC. Its protein is CASSEGQGWGYGYTF.

The chain joins TRBV29-1 to TRBJ2-2; 8 bases line up with TRBD1. CDR3 length: 15 residues. The junction had 12 bases not matched to a gene; V was cut back by 7 bases and J by 5 bases. Germline CDR1 is SQVTM and CDR2 is ANQGSEA. CDR3: CSALGRGQLTGELFF. CDR3 DNA: TGCAGCGCCTTGGGCAGGGGGCAACTTACCGGGGAGCTGTTTTTT.